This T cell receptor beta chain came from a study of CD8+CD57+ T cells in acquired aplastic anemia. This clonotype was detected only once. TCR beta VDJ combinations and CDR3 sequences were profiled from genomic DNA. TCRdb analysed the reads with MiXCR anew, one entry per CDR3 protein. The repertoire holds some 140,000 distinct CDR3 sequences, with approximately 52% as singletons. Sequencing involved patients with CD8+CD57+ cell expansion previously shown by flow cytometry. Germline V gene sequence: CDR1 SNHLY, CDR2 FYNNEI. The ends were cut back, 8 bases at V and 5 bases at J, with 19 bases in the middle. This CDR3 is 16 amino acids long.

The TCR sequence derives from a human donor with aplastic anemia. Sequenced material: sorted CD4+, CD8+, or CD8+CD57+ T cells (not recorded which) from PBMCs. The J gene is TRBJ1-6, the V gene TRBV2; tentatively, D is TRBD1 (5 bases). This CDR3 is CASASGGATNNSPLHF. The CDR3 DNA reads TGTGCCAGCGCATCAGGTGGGGCAACCAATAATTCACCCCTCCACTTT.